One and the same sample provided the 9 T cell receptor beta chains below, sequenced in a study of STAT3 mutations in large granular lymphocyte leukemia. Antigens of these TCRs are unknown. Assay used: immunoSEQ multiplex PCR; TCRdb lists only in-frame clones, some missing. The data hold 30,000 to 35,000 clones, with over 65% observed a single time. Findings and caveats of the study: At least one immunodominant TCR beta clonotype appeared in every T-cell large granular lymphocyte leukemia patient.

Material for sequencing was peripheral blood mononuclear cells. The origin of the receptors is a woman aged 45-65 years with T-cell large granular lymphocyte leukemia. Some clones in this sample may be carry-over from other donors' samples.

The chain couples TRBV7-9 to TRBJ2-1; D may match TRBD1 or TRBD2 (5 bases each). CDR1 and CDR2 (germline): SEHNR, FQNEAQ (reference sequence). This CDR3 has 16 residues. The V end lost 0 bases, the J end lost 6 bases, and 15 bases lay between the germline ends. The CDR3: CASSLAPPGDPNEQFF. The CDR3 DNA follows: TGTGCCAGCAGCTTAGCGCCGCCCGGGGACCCCAATGAGCAGTTCTTC.

The V gene is TRBV28, the J gene TRBJ2-7; D gene unclear. This CDR3 contains 11 residues. V dropped 4 bases and J dropped 4 bases, with 5 bases sitting between them. Germline values: CDR1 MDHEN, CDR2 SYDVKM. Here the CDR3 DNA reads TGTGCCAGCAGTTCCCTTTACGAGCAGTACTTC. Translating gives CASSSLYEQYF.

The chain employs TRBV30 and TRBJ1-5; tentative D call: TRBD1 (5 bases). The germline gives CDR1 GTSNPN, CDR2 SVGIG (reference sequence). There are 15 residues in the CDR3. Trimming took 5 bases from V and 0 from J, leaving 14 bases between them. This chain's CDR3 is CAWEKGQHSNQPQHF. The CDR3 DNA reads as TGTGCCTGGGAAAAGGGGCAACATAGCAATCAGCCCCAGCATTTT.

The table lists this clone with a few counts. The chain links TRBV5-1 to TRBJ1-2, with no clear D. V was clipped by 4 bases and J by 0 bases, with 7 bases between them. This CDR3 has 13 amino acids. The V gene's germline CDR1 is SGHRS and CDR2 YFSETQ. The CDR3 region has the DNA TGCGCCAGCAGCCTGAGTGCTAACTATGGCTACACCTTC. Translated: CASSLSANYGYTF.

CDR3 amino acids: CASSEYRGARNIQYF. CDR3 coding DNA: TGTGCCAGCAGTGAATATCGGGGGGCGAGAAACATTCAGTACTTC. The V gene is TRBV25-1, the J gene TRBJ2-4, with D perhaps TRBD2 (7 bases). Germline V gene lookup returns CDR1 MGHDK and CDR2 SYGVNS. V shed 0 bases and J shed 6 bases, with 12 bases lying between them. This CDR3 is 15 amino acids long. The full variable domain, with the rest looked up from reference TRBV25-1 and TRBJ2-4, is EADIYQTPRYLVIGTGKKITLECSQTMGHDKMYWYQQDPGMELHLIHYSYGVNSTEKGDLSSESTVSRIRTEHFPLTLESARPSHTSQYLCASSEYRGARNIQYFGAGTRLSVL.

The chain couples TRBV29-1 to TRBJ1-1; D uncertain. The germline gives CDR1 SQVTM, CDR2 ANQGSEA. This CDR3 spans 12 amino acids. V lost 5 bases and J 4 bases, leaving 11 bases between the germline ends. CDR3 in DNA: TGCAGCGTTCGTAGCGGGGTCACTGAAGCTTTCTTT. The encoded protein is CSVRSGVTEAFF. The whole variable domain, filled in from reference TRBV29-1 and TRBJ1-1, reads SAVISQKPSRDICQRGTSLTIQCQVDSQVTMMFWYRQQPGQSLTLIATANQGSEATYESGFVIDKFPISRPNLTFSTLTVSNMSPEDSSIYLCSVRSGVTEAFFGQGTRLTVV.

CDR3 sequence: CASSLAPILAGDNEQYF. As DNA, the CDR3 is TGCGCCAGCAGCTTGGCCCCAATACTAGCGGGAGATAACGAGCAGTACTTC. The V and J genes are TRBV5-1 and TRBJ2-7, with 11 bases fitting TRBD2. Germline assignment: CDR1 SGHRS and CDR2 YFSETQ. There are 17 residues in the CDR3. V lost 0 bases, J lost 5 bases, and 10 bases stayed unmatched.

This chain joins TRBV5-1 and TRBJ2-3; D call uncertain. The V gene's germline CDR1 is SGHRS and CDR2 YFSETQ. CDR3 size: 12 residues. The V end was cut by 4 bases, the J end by 0 bases, with 3 bases between. CDR3 nucleotide sequence: TGCGCCAGCAGCCTAAGCACAGATACGCAGTATTTT. Amino acid sequence: CASSLSTDTQYF.

The rearrangement joins TRBV7-3 to TRBJ2-2, with TRBD1 as a possible D gene (6 bases). Germline V gives CDR1 SGHTA, CDR2 FQGTGA. With 5 bases removed from V and 7 bases from J, the gap between germline ends came to 17 bases. This CDR3 contains 15 residues. CDR3 DNA sequence: TGTGCCAGCAGCGCCGGGACACCTGGAGACGGGGAGCTGTTTTTT. Protein product: CASSAGTPGDGELFF.